Following are 14 T cell receptor beta chains from one sample sequenced in a study of beta chain features in type 1 diabetes. The whole isolated RNA underwent reverse transcription, so sequencing captured expressed TCRB transcripts. The table came from immunoSEQ multiplex PCR; TCRdb's copy has only in-frame clones and leaves some out. The data contain more than 150,000 clones, roughly 9% of them singletons. Their antigens are not known. The study's findings and limits: There was a moderate but significant shortening of TCRB CDR3s in all four CD4+ subsets of Type 1 diabetes patients.

Material for sequencing was central memory CD4+ T cells from blood. These receptors originate from a woman aged 25 to 39 with type 1 diabetes.

Only a few counts were recorded for this clone. The chain is built from TRBV28 and TRBJ2-7; D perhaps matches TRBD2 (6 bases). This CDR3 comprises 15 residues. Trimming stripped 4 bases from V and 2 bases from J, with 15 bases between. CDR1 MDHEN and CDR2 SYDVKM come from the germline V gene. The DNA of the CDR3 is TGTGCCAGCAGTTCCCCCAGGGAGGTCACCTACGAGCAGTACTTC. Translating gives CASSSPREVTYEQYF.

This clone has more than one count but fewer than ten. This chain uses TRBV7-2 with TRBJ2-7; D is uncertain. Trimming left V 3 bases short and J 5 bases short, with 8 bases between. The CDR3 extends over 12 amino acids. Germline lookup yields CDR1 SGHTA and CDR2 FQGNSA. CDR3 bases: TGTGCCAGCAGCTTCTACAGCAACGAGCAGTACTTC. It encodes CASSFYSNEQYF.

This clone was counted a few times. The chain has TRBV6-5 and TRBJ2-7, with TRBD2 as a possible D gene (5 bases). The CDR3 totals 14 residues. Trimming cost V 5 bases and J 0 bases, with 11 bases left between them. CDR1 is MNHEY and CDR2 is SVGAGI in the germline V gene. CDR3 in DNA: TGTGCCAGCAGTCCGGGAACCTTCTCCTACGAGCAGTACTTC. Translating it yields CASSPGTFSYEQYF.

The chain couples TRBV15 to TRBJ2-1, with D possibly TRBD2 on 6 matching bases. V lost 10 bases, J lost 8 bases, and 21 bases lay in between. Germline V CDR1 and CDR2: LNHNV, YYDKDF (reference sequence). CDR3 length: 14 amino acids. CDR3 in DNA: TGTGCCAGCCGGGAGCGGGTATCTATCGATGAGCAGTTCTTC. It translates to CASRERVSIDEQFF. Looking up the rest from reference TRBV15 and TRBJ2-1 gives the full variable domain: DAMVIQNPRYQVTQFGKPVTLSCSQTLNHNVMYWYQQKSSQAPKLLFHYYDKDFNNEADTPDNFQSRRPNTSFCFLDIRSPGLGDTAMYLCASRERVSIDEQFFGPGTRLTVL.

This clone came up a few times. The chain couples TRBV29-1 to TRBJ2-3; 8 bases line up with TRBD2. Germline values: CDR1 SQVTM, CDR2 ANQGSEA. Trimming at V came to 7 bases and at J to 0 bases, leaving 18 bases not matched to a gene. The CDR3 has 18 residues. CDR3 loop: CSAEGISSGLASTDTQYF. CDR3 nucleotides: TGCAGCGCCGAGGGGATATCTAGTGGACTAGCCAGCACAGATACGCAGTATTTT.

This chain uses TRBV7-3 with TRBJ2-1; perhaps TRBD1 as D (6 bases). The CDR3 has 14 residues. The V end was cut by 0 bases, the J end by 5 bases, with 8 bases between. Per the germline V gene, CDR1 is SGHTA and CDR2 is FQGTGA. The CDR3 protein is CASSLTDSHNEQFF. DNA for the CDR3: TGTGCCAGCAGCTTAACGGACAGCCACAATGAGCAGTTCTTC.

This sequence joins TRBV9 and TRBJ2-1; D might be TRBD1 (5 bases). The length of the CDR3 is 17 residues. Germline V lookup: CDR1 SGDLS, CDR2 YYNGEE. The V end was cut by 3 bases, the J end by 6 bases, with 22 bases between. CDR3 bases: TGTGCCAGCAGCGGGAACCAGGGAAACACAGGTTCCAATGAGCAGTTCTTC. It yields the protein CASSGNQGNTGSNEQFF.

This clone was seen repeatedly, ten times or more. The chain carries TRBV14 and TRBJ2-7; 8 bases align to TRBD2. V lost 0 bases and J lost 10; bases outside the gene matches: 2. Germline CDR1 reads SGHDN; CDR2 reads FVKESK. The CDR3 loop spans 12 amino acids. The CDR3 DNA sequence: TGTGCCAGCAGCCAAGATGCGGGGGGCCAGTACTTC. It codes for CASSQDAGGQYF.

The chain has TRBV6-1 and TRBJ2-5; no definite D call. Per germline, CDR1 MNHNS and CDR2 SASEGT. V lost 6 bases to trimming and J lost 13 bases, with 18 bases between them. This CDR3 region has 12 residues. The CDR3 region is CASRPQPGVRYF. The CDR3 DNA follows: TGTGCCAGCAGGCCTCAACCGGGTGTAAGGTACTTC.

This clone has just a few counts. The gene calls are TRBV7-9 and TRBJ2-7, with a weak D call TRBD1 (5 bases). V was pared by 4 bases and J by 3 bases, with 13 bases between. The CDR3 is 14 amino acids. Germline lookup yields CDR1 SEHNR and CDR2 FQNEAQ (reference sequence). The CDR3 protein is CASSSVGVHYEQYF. CDR3 in DNA: TGTGCCAGCAGCTCGGTAGGGGTTCACTACGAGCAGTACTTC.

This clone was recorded at least ten times. V usage is TRBV30 and J usage is TRBJ1-2; TRBD1 matches 9 bases. The CDR3 sequence is 12 residues long. With V trimmed by 3 bases and J by 10 bases, 6 bases remained unmatched. The germline CDR1 and CDR2 sequences are GTSNPN and SVGIG (reference sequence). Written as DNA, the CDR3 is TGTGCCTGGAGGAGTCAACAGGGGGCCTACACCTTC. This encodes CAWRSQQGAYTF.

This clone was seen repeatedly, ten times or more. This sequence joins TRBV4-1 and TRBJ1-5; D gene uncertain. The germline V gene has CDR1 MGHRA and CDR2 YSYEKL. The CDR3 sequence is 15 residues long. V lost 3 bases and J lost 3, with 12 bases in between. The CDR3 spells CASSQVGRNNQPQHF. In nucleotides, the CDR3 is TGCGCCAGCAGCCAGGTGGGCCGTAACAATCAGCCCCAGCATTTT.

The rearrangement links TRBV6-6 to TRBJ2-7; possible D gene TRBD2, 6 bases. This CDR3 contains 12 residues. The germline CDR1 and CDR2 sequences are MNHNY and SVGAGI (reference sequence). Trimming removed 8 bases from V and 3 bases from J, with 11 bases in between. The CDR3 coding sequence is TGTGCCAGCGGCGGGGTCCACTACGAGCAGTACTTC. Translation gives CASGGVHYEQYF.

This clone was detected a few times. The chain is built from TRBV7-3 and TRBJ2-1; 12 nucleotides match TRBD2. The CDR3 contains 17 residues. Germline trimming cut 5 bases from V and 1 base from J; bases unmatched to any gene: 6. Germline lookup yields CDR1 SGHTA and CDR2 FQGTGA. As DNA, the CDR3 is TGTGCCAGCAGCCTAGCGGGAGGGCCGGAATCCTACAATGAGCAGTTCTTC. Translation: CASSLAGGPESYNEQFF.